A selection of T cell receptor beta chains follows, all from one sample in a study of type 1 and type 2 diabetes patients. TCRdb itself ran the multiplex PCR reads through MiXCR, one entry per CDR3 protein. The sample lists approximately 260,000 distinct CDR3 sequences; around 47% were seen once. Sequenced sample: peripheral blood mononuclear cells (PBMCs). These receptors all come from a man between 18 and 29 years old with type 2 diabetes. CDR3s include the opening cysteine and the closing phenylalanine or tryptophan. D genes are given only for firm matches. Clone size is stated in some rows and not others, as once, few, many or a class when expanded.

j_gene,d_gene,v_gene,abundance,CDR3nt,CDR3aa
TRBJ2-7,.,TRBV12-3/TRBV12-4,.,TGTGCCAGCAGTTGGCGGACCTACGAGCAGTACTTC,CASSWRTYEQYF
TRBJ2-7,TRBD1,TRBV12-3/TRBV12-4,.,TGTGCCAGCACCGGGACAGGGGACCACGAGCAGTACTTC,CASTGTGDHEQYF
TRBJ1-4,.,TRBV20-1,.,TGCAGTGCTAGTCCCGGTCGGGGGAGGGAAGAACTGTTTTTT,CSASPGRGREELFF
TRBJ2-7,TRBD2,TRBV6-1,few,TGTGCCAGCAGTCTCCGGTTAGCGGGAAGGGTGAGTTACGAGCAGTACTTC,CASSLRLAGRVSYEQYF
TRBJ2-7,TRBD1,TRBV15,.,TGTGCCACCAGCAGAGATGGTTGGGGACAGGGGGTCTACGAGCAGTACTTC,CATSRDGWGQGVYEQYF
TRBJ2-5,.,TRBV30,.,TGTGCCTGGAGTGTGTCAGGGGAAGAGACCCAGTACTTC,CAWSVSGEETQYF
TRBJ2-7,TRBD2,TRBV10-3,.,TGTGCCATCGGCTCTAGCGGGGGGGCTACCCAGTACTTC,CAIGSSGGATQYF
TRBJ2-3,TRBD2,TRBV20-1,.,TGCAGTGCGACTAGCGGCAGAAGGAGCACAGATACGCAGTATTTT,CSATSGRRSTDTQYF
TRBJ2-1,TRBD2,TRBV10-3,.,TGTGCCATCAGTGTTAGTGGCGGACTAGCGGACTCCTCCTACAATGAGCAGTTCTTC,CAISVSGGLADSSYNEQFF
TRBJ2-3,TRBD2,TRBV10-3,few,TGTGCCATCAGCCCTGACCCTAGCGGGAGGACTTCCGAAGCAGATACGCAGTATTTT,CAISPDPSGRTSEADTQYF
TRBJ2-2,TRBD1,TRBV19,.,TGTGCCAGTAGTGGGACAGGGGCTGGGGAGCTGTTTTTT,CASSGTGAGELFF
TRBJ1-3,.,TRBV20-1,few,TGCAGTGAACCCAGTAAAGCTGGAAACACCATATATTTT,CSEPSKAGNTIYF
TRBJ2-5,.,TRBV24-1,.,TGTGCCACCAGTGATTACGGGGCGGAAGAGACCCAGTACTTC,CATSDYGAEETQYF
TRBJ2-7,TRBD1,TRBV29-1,.,TGCAGCGCCCTACCGGGACAGGGTTCTTACGAGCAGTACTTC,CSALPGQGSYEQYF
TRBJ1-5,.,TRBV28,once,TGTGCCAGCAGGGGCGGCCTGGGGCCCCAGCATTTT,CASRGGLGPQHF
TRBJ2-1,.,TRBV7-3,.,TGTGCCAGCAGCTTAGAGGCGGGAAACTACAATGAGCAGTTCTTC,CASSLEAGNYNEQFF
TRBJ1-4,.,TRBV29-1,.,TGCAGCGTTGAAATGGGGCACTCCTCCAGGGGACGGGGAAAACTGTTTTTT,CSVEMGHSSRGRGKLFF
TRBJ1-1,.,TRBV20-1,.,TGCAGCGCTCCGACAGGTAACACTGAAGCTTTCTTT,CSAPTGNTEAFF
TRBJ2-3,.,TRBV7-2,.,TGTGCCAGCAGCCCGACCGGTAGACAGGCTAGCACAGATACGCAGTATTTT,CASSPTGRQASTDTQYF
TRBJ1-6,.,TRBV10-3,many,TGTGCCACCATGACAGACCAGCCGCCCCTCCACTTT,CATMTDQPPLHF
TRBJ1-5,.,TRBV4-1,few,TGCGCCAGCAGCCAAGTTAGGCGCAATCAGCCCCAGCATTTT,CASSQVRRNQPQHF
TRBJ1-6,.,TRBV18,.,TGTGCCAGCACTAGCACACAGGCGGATAATTCACCCCTCCACTTT,CASTSTQADNSPLHF
TRBJ1-2,TRBD1,TRBV7-2,.,TGTGCCAGCACCATCGGGACAGGGAGTCATGGCTACACCTTC,CASTIGTGSHGYTF
TRBJ2-7,TRBD2,TRBV20-1,.,TGCAGTGCTATTAGCGGGGATTCCTACGAGCAGTACTTC,CSAISGDSYEQYF
TRBJ2-5,.,TRBV11-2,.,TGTGCCAGCAGCTCCCAATCCGCGGGTATACAAGAGACCCAGTACTTC,CASSSQSAGIQETQYF
TRBJ2-2,TRBD2,TRBV6-1,.,TGTGCCAGCAGTTACTCTGAGGCGGGAGGCACCGGGGAGCTGTTTTTT,CASSYSEAGGTGELFF
TRBJ2-3,TRBD2,TRBV6-4,.,TGTGCCAGCAGTGACGCGGGGGATAAAGATACGCAGTATTTT,CASSDAGDKDTQYF
TRBJ1-1,.,TRBV4-3,few,TGCGCCAGCAGCCCGACTGGGGCAGGTGAAGCTTTCTTT,CASSPTGAGEAFF
TRBJ2-7,.,TRBV14,few,TGTGCCAGCAGCCAAGCAGGTGCTCCCTACGAGCAGTACTTC,CASSQAGAPYEQYF
TRBJ2-7,TRBD2,TRBV30,many,TGTGCCCTACGAAGTGGGACTAGGGGCGAGCAGTACTTC,CALRSGTRGEQYF
TRBJ1-3,TRBD1,TRBV14,few,TGTGCCAGCAGCCAGCGACAGGGAAACTCTGGAAACACCATATATTTT,CASSQRQGNSGNTIYF
TRBJ1-6,.,TRBV7-8,.,TGTGCCAGCAGCTCCCCTGGACAGAGCTCCTATAATTCACCCCTCCACTTT,CASSSPGQSSYNSPLHF
TRBJ1-2,.,TRBV2,.,TGTGCCAGCAGTGAGGCTCCCGGGGGCGCAGGCTACACCTTC,CASSEAPGGAGYTF
TRBJ1-2,.,TRBV29-1,.,TGCAGCGGTCAGACAGGATCTGGCTACACCTTC,CSGQTGSGYTF
TRBJ2-2,.,TRBV7-7,.,TGTGCCAGCAGCCCTGACAGCTACACCGGGGAGCTGTTTTTT,CASSPDSYTGELFF
TRBJ2-1,.,TRBV4-1,.,TGCGCCAGCAGCCAAACCACTTACAATGAGCAGTTCTTC,CASSQTTYNEQFF
TRBJ1-1,.,TRBV29-1,.,TGCAGCGTTGTGGGAGCTGGAGCTGAAGCTTTCTTT,CSVVGAGAEAFF
TRBJ2-7,.,TRBV12-3/TRBV12-4,.,TGTGCCAGCAGTTTAAGTTGGGCAGTTGAGCAGTACTTC,CASSLSWAVEQYF
TRBJ1-1,.,TRBV10-3,.,TGTGCCATCACTCCCGACAGCATGAACACTGAAGCTTTCTTT,CAITPDSMNTEAFF
TRBJ1-2,.,TRBV2,many,TGTGCCAGCAGTGAAGAGCAGGATGGCTATGGCTACACCTTC,CASSEEQDGYGYTF
TRBJ1-2,.,TRBV4-2,.,TGTGCCAGCAGCCAATCCGAGGGGAGCGATGGCTACACCTTC,CASSQSEGSDGYTF
TRBJ1-5,.,TRBV30,few,TGTGCCTGGAGTGTACGGGATTGGGCCCCTTATGGTCAGCCCCAGCATTTT,CAWSVRDWAPYGQPQHF
TRBJ1-2,.,TRBV10-1,many,TGCGCCAGCAGTGAGACAGTTCCTTATGGCTACACCTTC,CASSETVPYGYTF
TRBJ2-7,TRBD1,TRBV10-2,.,TGCGCCAGCAGGGACGGGCAGGGGGCCCCCTACGAGCAGTACTTC,CASRDGQGAPYEQYF
TRBJ1-1,.,TRBV7-8,.,TGTGCCAGCAGCTTAGCTGGAATGAACACTGGAGCTTTTTTT,CASSLAGMNTGAFF
TRBJ2-3,.,TRBV2,few,TGTGCCAGCAGTGGAGTTCTAGCTAGCACAGATACGCAGTATTTT,CASSGVLASTDTQYF
TRBJ1-1,.,TRBV6-5,.,TGTGCCAGCAGCTGGGGAGCTTGGGGCGGTGACACTGAAGCTTTCTTC,CASSWGAWGGDTEAFF
TRBJ1-1,TRBD1,TRBV2,.,TGTGCCAGCAGTGGTCGTCTCCGGGACAGAACTGAAGCTTTCTTT,CASSGRLRDRTEAFF
TRBJ2-1,.,TRBV13,once,TGTGCCAGCAGGGTCGGGACCCCCAATGAGCAGTTCTTC,CASRVGTPNEQFF
TRBJ1-4,.,TRBV30,.,TGTGCCTGGAGGGGGGACTTAAATGAAAAACTGTTTTTT,CAWRGDLNEKLFF
TRBJ1-1,.,TRBV12-3/TRBV12-4,.,TGTGCCATCAGTGAAGGGGGGATGAGAGCTTTCTTT,CAISEGGMRAFF
TRBJ1-4,TRBD1,TRBV7-2,few,TGTGCCAGCAGTGGGACAGGGGAGGCAAAACTGTTTTTT,CASSGTGEAKLFF
TRBJ1-5,.,TRBV30,.,TGTGCCTGGAGTGCCGGGGCCCATAGCAATCAGCCCCAGCATTTT,CAWSAGAHSNQPQHF
TRBJ2-7,.,TRBV6-1,few,TGTGCCAGCATCTTTGAAGGGGGAGCGCCCTACGAGCAGTACTTC,CASIFEGGAPYEQYF